Shown below are 9 T cell receptor beta chains from a single sample sequenced in a study of T-cell memory formation after mild COVID-19. TCRdb used MiXCR to reprocess the 5' RACE reads, holding one entry per CDR3 protein. Here the sample spans around 100,000 distinct CDR3 sequences, approximately 12% being singletons. Sequencing input: PBMCs or a T cell subset sorted from them (not recorded which). The receptors were sampled from a man in his late teens or twenties who had mild COVID-19 (a few samples of this study predate the infection). Cell type and time point are not known.

This clonotype was counted a few times. In nucleotides, the CDR3 is TGTGCCAGCAGCCCTGAGGACACTTTCCAGCCCCAGCATTTT. This codes for CASSPEDTFQPQHF. The chain is built from TRBV7-9 and TRBJ1-5; a weak D match, TRBD1 (5 bases). The CDR3 totals 14 residues. The germline V and J ends were trimmed by 5 bases and 7 bases, with 15 bases remaining between them. Looked up from germline, CDR1 is SEHNR and CDR2 is FQNEAQ (reference sequence).

The genes are TRBV7-8 and TRBJ2-3; 7 bases are shared with TRBD2. Trimming took 6 bases from V and 4 from J; bases not matched to a gene: 7. CDR1 and CDR2 from the germline V gene are SGHVS and FQNEAQ. There are 14 residues in the CDR3. The CDR3 region is CASRPREASDTQYF. CDR3 coding DNA: TGTGCCAGCAGACCACGGGAGGCTTCAGATACGCAGTATTTT.

This clonotype was observed a handful of times. CDR3 amino acids: CAIRKPGERNEQFF. CDR3 sequence (DNA): TGTGCCATCAGAAAGCCGGGGGAAAGGAATGAGCAGTTCTTC. The chain is built from TRBV10-3 and TRBJ2-1; D is possibly TRBD2 (6 bases). Trimming pared 6 bases from V and 7 bases from J, leaving 16 bases between. Germline V gene data show CDR1 as ENHRY and CDR2 as SYGVKD. This CDR3 comprises 14 residues.

This clonotype has just a few counts. CDR3 sequence reads: CASSSETDPNTPTPNSYEQYF. The CDR3 DNA sequence: TGTGCCAGCAGCTCCGAGACGGACCCCAACACCCCTACCCCGAACTCCTACGAGCAGTACTTC. The chain links TRBV7-9 to TRBJ2-7; D not certain. Germline V gives CDR1 SEHNR, CDR2 FQNEAQ (reference sequence). CDR3 size: 21 residues. Trimming removed 4 bases at V and 0 bases at J, with 31 bases between.

The chain carries TRBV6-4 and TRBJ2-6; the D is unclear. The V end lost 3 bases, the J end lost 0 bases, and 3 bases lay between the germline ends. The CDR3 covers 14 residues. Germline V gene sequence: CDR1 MRHNA, CDR2 SNTAGT. The CDR3 DNA reads TGTGCCAGCAGTGAACTCTCTGGGGCCAACGTCCTGACTTTC. As protein: CASSELSGANVLTF.

This clonotype occurred a few times. The chain uses TRBV6-2 or TRBV6-3 and TRBJ2-1, with 9 bases fitting TRBD1. The V gene's germline CDR1 is MNHEY and CDR2 SVGEGT. V lost 6 bases to trimming and J lost 6 bases; unmatched junction nucleotides: 6. The CDR3 is 14 amino acids. The CDR3 nucleotides are TGTGCCAGCAGATATAAGGACAGGGGCAATGAGCAGTTCTTC. Its protein is CASRYKDRGNEQFF.

The chain carries TRBV5-5 and TRBJ2-7; D gene unclear. Deletions cut 0 bases from V and 4 bases from J, with 5 bases between. The CDR3 has 12 amino acids. CDR1 is SGHKS, CDR2 YYEKEE, per germline (reference sequence). DNA of the CDR3: TGTGCCAGCAGCTTGGTGGGTTACGAGCAGTACGTC. It translates to CASSLVGYEQYV.

The chain joins TRBV12-3 or TRBV12-4 to TRBJ1-2, with D unresolved. Deletions cut 3 bases from V and 7 bases from J, with 9 bases between. The CDR3 runs to 12 residues. DNA for the CDR3: TGTGCCAGCAGTTTTACATATGGTGGCTACACCTTC. Translation gives CASSFTYGGYTF.

This clonotype was recorded at least ten times. The V gene is TRBV20-1, the J gene TRBJ2-7; D is perhaps TRBD2 (6 bases). Trimming removed 5 bases at V and 0 bases at J, with 11 bases between. The CDR3 runs 13 residues. CDR1 is DFQATT and CDR2 is SNEGSKA in the germline V gene (reference sequence). CDR3 nucleotide sequence: TGCAGTGCTCGCCCGACTAGCTCCTACGAGCAGTACGTC. Its translation is CSARPTSSYEQYV.